These 10 T cell receptor beta chains originate from one sample sequenced in a study of T cell responses to AZD1222 COVID-19 vaccine. Only in-frame clones appear in the TCRdb table, and some are missing; sequencing was by immunoSEQ multiplex PCR. The table has about 120,000 clones, around 86% seen once; the top ten hold less than 3.5%. Sequenced here: peripheral blood, sampled 28 days after the second AZD1222 dose. The origin of the receptors is an adult who received the AZD1222 COVID-19 vaccine.

CDR3 bases: TGCGCCAGCAGCCAAGTTTCTGACTCCTACGAGCAGTACTTC. This encodes CASSQVSDSYEQYF. The chain recombines TRBV4-1 with TRBJ2-7; D is uncertain. The CDR3 consists of 14 residues. Germline V gives CDR1 MGHRA, CDR2 YSYEKL. V was clipped by 1 base and J by 0 bases, with 7 bases between them.

The chain joins TRBV6-5 to TRBJ2-7; the D call may be TRBD1 or TRBD2 (5 bases each). The length of the CDR3 is 13 residues. Germline lookup yields CDR1 MNHEY and CDR2 SVGAGI. Trimming shortened V by 2 bases and J by 7 bases, and 12 bases separated the two germline ends. The CDR3 is CASSYAQGEEQYF. DNA of the CDR3: TGTGCCAGCAGTTACGCGCAGGGAGAGGAGCAGTACTTC.

DNA of the CDR3: TGTGCCAGCAGCTTGGTCGGACAGATGACTGAAGCTTTCTTT. Encoded protein: CASSLVGQMTEAFF. The chain combines TRBV5-4 with TRBJ1-1; D might be TRBD1 (6 bases). There are 14 residues in the CDR3. In germline, CDR1 is SGHNT, CDR2 YYREEE (reference sequence). Trimming took 0 bases from V and 5 from J, leaving 11 bases between them.

The chain recombines TRBV11-3 with TRBJ1-1; unclear D gene. Looked up from germline, CDR1 is SGHNT and CDR2 is YENEEA. The CDR3 is made up of 14 amino acids. Deletions cut 0 bases from V and 11 bases from J, with 16 bases between. The CDR3 bases are TGTGCCAGCAGCTTAGATAGTAATTTGCCCGAGGCTTTCTTT. Its translation is CASSLDSNLPEAFF. The full variable domain, its missing parts supplied by reference TRBV11-3 and TRBJ1-1, is EAGVVQSPRYKIIEKKQPVAFWCNPISGHNTLYWYLQNLGQGPELLIRYENEEAVDDSQLPKDRFSAERLKGVDSTLKIQPAELGDSAVYLCASSLDSNLPEAFFGQGTRLTVV.

This clone was found once. V and J are TRBV7-2 and TRBJ2-1, with D tentatively TRBD2 (7 bases). The CDR3 extends over 14 amino acids. Per germline, CDR1 SGHTA and CDR2 FQGNSA. V was cut by 5 bases and J by 5 bases, with 13 bases left in between. The CDR3 nucleotides read TGTGCCAGCAGCCCCCGGGGGGCCCACAATGAGCAGTTCTTC. This translates into CASSPRGAHNEQFF.

The gene calls are TRBV19 and TRBJ1-1, with 8 bases matching TRBD1. This CDR3 is built from 15 residues. V trimming: 5 bases; J trimming: 4 bases; junction bases outside the gene matches: 9. CDR1 LNHDA and CDR2 SQIVND come from the germline V gene (reference sequence). CDR3 loop: CASSPGTGFATEAFF. In DNA form, the CDR3 reads TGTGCCAGTAGTCCCGGGACAGGCTTCGCCACTGAAGCTTTCTTT.

This clone was seen a single time. The chain couples TRBV13 to TRBJ2-7; D remains ambiguous. V lost 4 bases, J lost 0 bases, and 10 bases lay in between. The CDR3 runs to 14 residues. Germline V gives CDR1 PRHDT, CDR2 FYEKMQ (reference sequence). Written as DNA, the CDR3 is TGTGCCAGCAGCTCAGACGGCGGCTCCTACGAGCAGTACTTC. Translating gives CASSSDGGSYEQYF. The full variable domain, in which reference TRBV13 and TRBJ2-7 provide the parts outside the CDR3, is AAGVIQSPRHLIKEKRETATLKCYPIPRHDTVYWYQQGPGQDPQFLISFYEKMQSDKGSIPDRFSAQQFSDYHSELNMSSLELGDSALYFCASSSDGGSYEQYFGPGTRLTVT.

This chain links TRBV11-3 with TRBJ2-5, with TRBD1 identical over 8 bases. Germline loops: CDR1 SGHNT, CDR2 YENEEA. CDR3 length: 13 residues. V dropped 3 bases and J dropped 6; count of bases not matched to a gene: 3. This CDR3 is CASSLDRAKTQYF. CDR3 DNA sequence: TGTGCCAGCAGCTTGGACAGGGCAAAGACCCAGTACTTC.

The J gene is TRBJ1-1, the V gene TRBV21-1; the table gives TRBD1 as D, unverified against the DNA. TRBV21-1 represents a pseudogene. The CDR3 runs 15 residues. For the CDR3, the DNA is TGTGCCAGCAGCAAAGAAAAGACACAGAACACTGAAGCTTTCTTT. Protein product: CASSKEKTQNTEAFF.

This clone has only a few counts. V usage is TRBV30 and J usage is TRBJ2-5; 9 positions agree with TRBD2. The CDR3 length is 17 residues. V was clipped by 0 bases and J by 5 bases; unmatched bases: 13. CDR1 GTSNPN and CDR2 SVGIG come from the germline V gene (reference sequence). This chain's CDR3 is CAWSVRGGAGGRETQYF. The CDR3 coding sequence is TGTGCCTGGAGTGTACGGGGCGGAGCGGGGGGCCGGGAGACCCAGTACTTC.